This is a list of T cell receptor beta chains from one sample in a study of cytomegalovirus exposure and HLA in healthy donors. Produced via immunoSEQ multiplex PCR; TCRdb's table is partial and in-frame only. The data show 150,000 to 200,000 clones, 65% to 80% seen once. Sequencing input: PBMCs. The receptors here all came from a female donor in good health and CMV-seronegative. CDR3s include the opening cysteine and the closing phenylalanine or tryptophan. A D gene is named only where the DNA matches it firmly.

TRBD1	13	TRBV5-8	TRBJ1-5	CASSLRTGQPQHF
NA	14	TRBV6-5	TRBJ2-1	CASSRDISYNEQFF
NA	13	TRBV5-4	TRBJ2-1	CASSLSSYNEQFF
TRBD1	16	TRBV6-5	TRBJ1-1	CASSYSVDRAGAEAFF
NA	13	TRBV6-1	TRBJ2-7	CASILGQGYEQYF
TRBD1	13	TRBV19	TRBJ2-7	CASSPQTGNEQYF
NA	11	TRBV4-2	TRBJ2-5	CASSHEETQYF
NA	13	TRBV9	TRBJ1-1	CASSVQTENEAFF
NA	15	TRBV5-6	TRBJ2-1	CASSLEDRTYNEQFF
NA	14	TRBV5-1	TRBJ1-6	CASSSQGSNSPLHF
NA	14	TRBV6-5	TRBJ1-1	CASSSHRQATEAFF
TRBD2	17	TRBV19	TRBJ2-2	CASSIRTSGGNTGELFF
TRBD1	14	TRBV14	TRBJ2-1	CASSTKTGGNEQFF
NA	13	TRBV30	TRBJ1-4	CAWSGLTNEKLFF
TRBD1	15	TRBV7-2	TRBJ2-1	CASSSTGGPYNEQFF
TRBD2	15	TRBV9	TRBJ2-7	CASSNGLAGGYEQYF
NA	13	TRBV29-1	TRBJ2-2	CSVEAGGTGELFF
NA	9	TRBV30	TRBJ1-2	CAGGDGYTF
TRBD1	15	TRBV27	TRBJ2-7	CASSLRTGEKYEQYF
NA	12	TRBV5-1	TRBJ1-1	CASSLEGRGTFF
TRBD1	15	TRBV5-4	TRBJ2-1	CASSFDRGAYNEQFF
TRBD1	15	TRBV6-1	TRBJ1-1	CASSEARGGNTEAFF
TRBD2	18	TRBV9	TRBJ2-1	CASSPRRGTSGTYNEQFF
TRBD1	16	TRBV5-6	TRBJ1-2	CASSAGTGGLGYGYTF
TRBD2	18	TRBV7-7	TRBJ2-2	CASSPGLAGGVGTGELFF
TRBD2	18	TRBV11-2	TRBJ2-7	CASSLRLAAEATLYEQYF
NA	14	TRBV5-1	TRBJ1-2	CASSYTGGTEGYTF
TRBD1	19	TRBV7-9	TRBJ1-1	CASSQSPDRGRWGNTEAFF
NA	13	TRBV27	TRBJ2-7	CASSRILSYEQYF
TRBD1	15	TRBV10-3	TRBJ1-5	CAISESRGPDQPQHF
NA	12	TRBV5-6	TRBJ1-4	CASSGGGKELFF
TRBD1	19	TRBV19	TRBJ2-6	CASSQIQGARQYGANVLTF
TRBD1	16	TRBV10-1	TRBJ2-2	CASRGSGTGGTGELFF
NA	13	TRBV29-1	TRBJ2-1	CSFRLEFVNEQFF
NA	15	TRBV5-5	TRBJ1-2	CASSLGGSFNYGYTF
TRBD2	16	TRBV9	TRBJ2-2	CASSASLAGIPGELFF
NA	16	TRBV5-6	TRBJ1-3	CASSQVGGPVGNTIYF
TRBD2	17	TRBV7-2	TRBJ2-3	CASSFLAGGRGTDTQYF
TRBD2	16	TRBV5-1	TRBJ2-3	CASSSIAGGVTDTQYF
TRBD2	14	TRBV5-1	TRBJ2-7	CASSHTSGAYEQYF
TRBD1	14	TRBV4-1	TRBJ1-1	CASSQGDRNTEAFF
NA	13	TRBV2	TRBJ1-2	CASSSSRDSTYTF
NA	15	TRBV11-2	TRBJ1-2	CASSSGQPTNYGYTF
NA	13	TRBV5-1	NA	CASSEGTYYEQYF
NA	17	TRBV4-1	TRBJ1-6	CASSQTTNRESDSPLHF
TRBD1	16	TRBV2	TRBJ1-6	CASSPITGGARSPLHF
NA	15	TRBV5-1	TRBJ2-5	CASSLTSPTQETQYF
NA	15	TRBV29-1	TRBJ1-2	CSVEVLGAGGYGYTF
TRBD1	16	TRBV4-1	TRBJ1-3	CASSPQDRASGNTIYF
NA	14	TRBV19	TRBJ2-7	CASSIGHSSYEQYF
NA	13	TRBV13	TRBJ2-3	CASSLDGGPTQYF
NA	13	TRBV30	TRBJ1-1	CAWRIQGGTEAFF
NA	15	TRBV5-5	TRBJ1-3	CASSSRDNSGNTIYF
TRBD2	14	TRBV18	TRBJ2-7	CASSPGLAGVDQYF
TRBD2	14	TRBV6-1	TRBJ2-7	CASHGWAGEDEQYF